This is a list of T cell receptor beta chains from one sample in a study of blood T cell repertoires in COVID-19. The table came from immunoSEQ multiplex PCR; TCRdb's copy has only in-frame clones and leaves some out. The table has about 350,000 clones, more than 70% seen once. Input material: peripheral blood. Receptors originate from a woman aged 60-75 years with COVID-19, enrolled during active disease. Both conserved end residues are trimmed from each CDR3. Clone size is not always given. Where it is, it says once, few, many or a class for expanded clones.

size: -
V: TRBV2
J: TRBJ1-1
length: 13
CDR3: ASTSTGQMNTEAF

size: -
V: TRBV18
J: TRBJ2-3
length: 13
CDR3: ASSPFQGARDTQY

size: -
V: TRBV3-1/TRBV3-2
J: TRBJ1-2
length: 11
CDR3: ASSQRGSYGYT

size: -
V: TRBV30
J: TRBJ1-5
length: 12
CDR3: AWSFDREYQPQH

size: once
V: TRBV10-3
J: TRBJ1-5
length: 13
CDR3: AISPSTGSNQPQH

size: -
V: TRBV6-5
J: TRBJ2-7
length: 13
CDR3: ASRSGTGGSYEQY

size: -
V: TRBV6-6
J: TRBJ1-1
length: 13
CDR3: ASSYPQGANTEAF

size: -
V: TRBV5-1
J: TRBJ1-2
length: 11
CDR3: ASSFDSNYGYT

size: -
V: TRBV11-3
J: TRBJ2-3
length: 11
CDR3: ASSLTGIDTQY

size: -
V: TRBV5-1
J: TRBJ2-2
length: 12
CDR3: ASSLEGAMGELF

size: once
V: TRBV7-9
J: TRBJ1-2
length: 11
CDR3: ASSLLVAHGYT

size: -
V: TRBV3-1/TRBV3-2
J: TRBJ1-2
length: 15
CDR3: ASSQLWGQGASYGYT

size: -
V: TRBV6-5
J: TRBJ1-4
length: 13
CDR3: ASSTTDRHVEKLF

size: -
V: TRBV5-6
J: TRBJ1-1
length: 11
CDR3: ASSLYPEAEAF

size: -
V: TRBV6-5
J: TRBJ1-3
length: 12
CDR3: ASTQEYSGNTIY

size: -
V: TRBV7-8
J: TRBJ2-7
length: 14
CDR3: ASSLGRGGGLYEQY

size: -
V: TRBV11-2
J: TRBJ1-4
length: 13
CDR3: ASSLVALSNEKLF

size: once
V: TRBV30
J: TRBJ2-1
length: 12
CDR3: AWNRGGFYNEQF

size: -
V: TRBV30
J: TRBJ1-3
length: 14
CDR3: AWSVNRASSGNTIY

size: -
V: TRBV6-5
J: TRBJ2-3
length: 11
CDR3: ASSLQGTDTQY

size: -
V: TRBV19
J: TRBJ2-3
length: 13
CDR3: ASSIGQGASDTQY

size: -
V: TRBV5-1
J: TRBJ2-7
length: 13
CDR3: ASSLVGGARGEQY

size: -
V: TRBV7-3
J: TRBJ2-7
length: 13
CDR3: ASSLQRGVGHEQY

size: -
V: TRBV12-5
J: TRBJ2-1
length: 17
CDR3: ASGLVRLAGALSWNEQF

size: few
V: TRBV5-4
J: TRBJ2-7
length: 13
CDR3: ASRSAGQGGGEQY

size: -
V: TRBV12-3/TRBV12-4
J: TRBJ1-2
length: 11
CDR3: ASSFITNYGYT

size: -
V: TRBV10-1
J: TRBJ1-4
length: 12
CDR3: ASSDQGAGEKLF

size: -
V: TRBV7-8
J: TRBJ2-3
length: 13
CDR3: ASSRGQGYTDTQY

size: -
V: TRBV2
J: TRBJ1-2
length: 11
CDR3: ASTPGLGYGYT

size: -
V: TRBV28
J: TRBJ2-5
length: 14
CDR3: ASSTIGGSGLGAQY

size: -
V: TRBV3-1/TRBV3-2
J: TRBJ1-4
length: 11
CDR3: ASSRQVNEKLF

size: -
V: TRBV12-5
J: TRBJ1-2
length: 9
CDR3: ASGPDRGLQ

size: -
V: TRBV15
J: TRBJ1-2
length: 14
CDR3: ATSLPTGRSNYGYT

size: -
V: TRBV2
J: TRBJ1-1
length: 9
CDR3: ASTPRGEAF

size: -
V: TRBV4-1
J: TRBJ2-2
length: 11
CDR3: ASRQGGTGELF

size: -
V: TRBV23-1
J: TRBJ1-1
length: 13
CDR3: ASSQSYRVDTEAF

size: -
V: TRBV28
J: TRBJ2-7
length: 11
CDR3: ASSLATGKEQY